Below are 10 T cell receptor beta chains sequenced from a single sample in a study of T cells after yellow fever vaccination (dated by TCRdb to the late 2010s). Interpreted using the paper, the treatment or condition label stands for: live attenuated yellow fever vaccine strain. The library came from 5' RACE. Sequencing used an Illumina NovaSeq 6000. TCRdb cleaned the public reads at Q25 with fastp, built clones with MiXCR and kept in-frame beta chains. Each record represents a unique CDR3 protein, reported with the most common genes and DNA among its rows. For this sample the table gives hundreds of thousands of distinct CDR3 sequences, of which approximately 3.8% were detected only once. The leading ten clones occupy around 24% of the sample. Material: PBMCs, obtained on the day of the yellow fever booster vaccination. All receptors derive from a man aged 18-30 years who received the YFV17D yellow fever vaccine.

This clonotype was observed a handful of times. The rearrangement links TRBV12-3 or TRBV12-4 to TRBJ2-7; maybe TRBD1 (5 bases). Trimming left V 5 bases short and J 6 bases short, with 14 bases between. CDR3 length: 13 amino acids. The CDR3: CASSRREPGEQYF. In DNA form, the CDR3 reads TGTGCCAGCAGTCGCAGGGAACCTGGCGAGCAGTACTTC.

This clonotype came up a few times. V usage is TRBV28 and J usage is TRBJ2-3, with a tentative D call TRBD1 (6 bases). Trimming cost V 4 bases and J 0 bases, with 17 bases left between them. The CDR3 spans 17 residues. From germline, CDR1 is MDHEN and CDR2 SYDVKM. The CDR3 region is CASSYFTGTSSTDTQYF. In nucleotides, the CDR3 is TGTGCCAGCAGTTACTTCACCGGGACATCTAGCACAGATACGCAGTATTTT.

This clonotype was observed a handful of times. The V gene is TRBV11-1, the J gene TRBJ1-1; D gene ambiguous. Germline V gene lookup returns CDR1 SGHAT and CDR2 FQDESV (reference sequence). The CDR3 is made up of 15 amino acids. Trimming removed 5 bases from V and 3 bases from J, with 16 bases in between. The DNA for the CDR3 is TGTGCCAGCAGCCCTGACCACAGACCCTACACTGAAGCTTTCTTT. It translates to CASSPDHRPYTEAFF.

This clonotype occurred many times. The gene calls are TRBV10-3 and TRBJ1-1, with 8 bases matching TRBD1. V lost 8 bases, J lost 1 base, and 6 bases stayed unmatched. In germline, CDR1 is ENHRY, CDR2 SYGVKD. The CDR3 is made up of 14 amino acids. The CDR3 loop reads CAIGNDRGNTEAFF. CDR3 nucleotides: TGTGCCATCGGCAACGACAGGGGGAACACTGAAGCTTTCTTT.

This clonotype occurred a few times. The junction departs from germline at one end; a sequencing error may be responsible. The chain uses TRBV2 and TRBJ2-2; tentative D call: TRBD1 (5 bases). Germline CDR1 and CDR2: SNHLY and FYNNEI. This CDR3 has 15 amino acids. In DNA form, the CDR3 reads TGTGCCAGCAGAGAAGAACCAGGGTACACCGGGGAGCTGTTTTTT. Its translation is CASREEPGYTGELFF.

This clonotype appeared many times. The chain recombines TRBV10-3 with TRBJ2-3, with D maybe TRBD1 (6 bases). The CDR3 sequence is 13 residues long. Trimming took 11 bases from V and 1 from J, leaving 13 bases between them. Germline V gene sequence: CDR1 ENHRY, CDR2 SYGVKD. The CDR3 nucleotides are TGTGCCGTTAGGGACACAGGCACAGATACGCAGTATTTT. This gives the protein CAVRDTGTDTQYF.

The chain is built from TRBV27 and TRBJ2-1; weak D call: TRBD2 (6 bases). V lost 8 bases, J lost 6 bases, and 14 bases lay in between. The CDR3 loop spans 13 amino acids. Per the germline V gene, CDR1 is MNHEY and CDR2 is SMNVEV (reference sequence). CDR3 DNA sequence: TGTGCCAGCCATACGGGGGTTGCCAATGAGCAGTTCTTC. This gives the protein CASHTGVANEQFF.

Ten or more counts support this clonotype. The CDR3 spells CASCGTGSGTDTQYF. DNA for the CDR3: TGTGCCAGTTGCGGGACAGGGAGTGGGACAGATACGCAGTATTTT. The chain carries TRBV9 and TRBJ2-3; 9 nucleotides agree with TRBD1. The CDR3 extends over 15 amino acids. Per germline, CDR1 SGDLS and CDR2 YYNGEE. V dropped 8 bases and J dropped 3; count of bases not matched to a gene: 10.

This clonotype was picked up many times. The DNA for the CDR3 is TGTGCCAGCAGACAGACAGGGGTGGGGTCTCAGCCCCAGCATTTT. This translates into CASRQTGVGSQPQHF. This chain uses TRBV27 with TRBJ1-5, with TRBD1 matching 8 bases. With 6 bases clipped from V and 6 bases from J, the junction kept 10 bases outside the gene matches. CDR1 and CDR2 from the germline V gene are MNHEY and SMNVEV (reference sequence). The CDR3 has 15 residues.

This clonotype was counted many times. The chain couples TRBV28 to TRBJ2-1; D unresolved. The germline V and J ends were trimmed by 8 bases and 5 bases, with 4 bases remaining between them. Looked up from germline, CDR1 is MDHEN and CDR2 is SYDVKM. The CDR3 consists of 10 residues. In DNA, the CDR3 is TGTGCCAGCGGCAACAATGAGCAGTTCTTC. Translated, it gives CASGNNEQFF.